One and the same sample provided the 14 T cell receptor beta chains below, sequenced in a study of read filtering for tumor transcriptome and immune sequencing. Molecular barcoded adaptors covering alpha/delta and beta/gamma chains were used on approximately 400 ng RNA. TCRdb analysed the reads with MiXCR anew, one entry per CDR3 protein. The sample lists some 38,000 distinct CDR3 sequences; about 13% were seen once. Sequenced input: a population of CD138-negative cells sorted from bone marrow. The receptors here all came from a donor at least 40 years old with multiple myeloma.

This clonotype was seen at least ten times. The rearrangement uses TRBV5-1 and TRBJ2-7; D is undetermined. The ends were cut back, 5 bases at V and 2 bases at J, with 5 bases in the middle. The CDR3 has 11 residues. Germline CDR1 is SGHRS and CDR2 is YFSETQ. CDR3 sequence reads: CASRRAYEQYF. As DNA, the CDR3 is TGCGCCAGCAGACGGGCCTACGAGCAGTACTTC.

The sample holds many counts of this clonotype. The chain couples TRBV4-1 to TRBJ2-3; 7 bases map to TRBD2. This CDR3 is 15 amino acids long. Trimming at V came to 8 bases and at J to 1 base, leaving 9 bases not matched to a gene. Germline loops: CDR1 MGHRA, CDR2 YSYEKL. CDR3 loop: CASGGGSQRTDTQYF. The CDR3, as DNA: TGCGCCAGCGGCGGGGGATCTCAACGCACAGATACGCAGTATTTT.

There are many counts of this clonotype. The chain recombines TRBV5-4 with TRBJ2-5, with TRBD2 identical over 15 bases. Looked up from germline, CDR1 is SGHNT and CDR2 is YYREEE (reference sequence). V trimming: 4 bases; J trimming: 1 base; junction bases outside the gene matches: 8. The length of the CDR3 is 18 residues. This CDR3 is CASSRPGTSGGPQETQYF. In DNA, the CDR3 is TGTGCCAGCAGCCGTCCCGGGACTAGCGGGGGGCCCCAAGAGACCCAGTACTTC.

In its sample, this clonotype was seen many times. The gene calls are TRBV6-1 and TRBJ2-7; tentatively, D is TRBD1 or TRBD2 (5 bases each). V shed 8 bases and J shed 6 bases, with 11 bases lying between them. The length of the CDR3 is 11 residues. Germline V gene data show CDR1 as MNHNS and CDR2 as SASEGT. For the CDR3, the DNA is TGTGCCAGCCGACGGGACCCCGAGCAGTACTTC. This sequence encodes CASRRDPEQYF.

The genes are TRBV5-1 and TRBJ1-5, with D maybe TRBD1 (6 bases). CDR1 and CDR2 from the germline V gene are SGHRS and YFSETQ. The CDR3 is 13 amino acids. V was cut by 4 bases and J by 4 bases, with 9 bases left in between. The chain's CDR3 is CASSITGNQPQHF. The CDR3 DNA sequence: TGCGCCAGCAGCATTACAGGGAATCAGCCCCAGCATTTT. The entire variable domain, with the rest obtained from reference TRBV5-1 and TRBJ1-5, is as follows: KAGVTQTPRYLIKTRGQQVTLSCSPISGHRSVSWYQQTPGQGLQFLFEYFSETQRNKGNFPGRFSGRQFSNSRSEMNVSTLELGDSALYLCASSITGNQPQHFGDGTRLSIL.

A note on this clonotype: This may come from a read error, since a much larger clone is one base off. The rearrangement joins TRBV30 to TRBJ2-7, with TRBD1 identical over 8 bases. CDR3 length: 13 residues. V was pared by 2 bases and J by 3 bases, with 3 bases of the junction left unmatched. Germline CDR1 GTSNPN, CDR2 SVGIG (reference sequence). CDR3: CAWSKDRVYEQYF. The CDR3 DNA reads as TGTGCCTGGAGTAAGGACAGGGTCTACGAGCAGTACTTC.

This clonotype has a count of ten or more. The chain uses TRBV5-1 and TRBJ1-5; no reliable D call. This CDR3 has 13 residues. With 0 bases removed from V and 4 bases from J, the gap between germline ends came to 5 bases. Germline values: CDR1 SGHRS, CDR2 YFSETQ. CDR3 nucleotides: TGCGCCAGCAGCTTGGACGGGAATCAGCCCCAGCATTTT. It is translated as CASSLDGNQPQHF.

There are many counts of this clonotype. The chain has TRBV5-4 and TRBJ2-7; possibly TRBD1 or TRBD2 for D (5 bases each). Germline CDR1 SGHNT, CDR2 YYREEE (reference sequence). V lost 4 bases and J 0 bases, leaving 14 bases between the germline ends. This CDR3 comprises 15 residues. The CDR3 loop reads CASSHDRLSSYEQYF. DNA of the CDR3: TGTGCCAGCAGCCACGACAGACTAAGCTCCTACGAGCAGTACTTC.

This clonotype occurred a few times. CDR3 coding DNA: TGCAGTGCTAGACGAAACCAAGAGACCCAGTACTTC. This sequence encodes CSARRNQETQYF. The chain uses TRBV20-1 and TRBJ2-5; D call uncertain. There are 12 residues in the CDR3. Per the germline V gene, CDR1 is DFQATT and CDR2 is SNEGSKA (reference sequence). Trimming shortened V by 2 bases and J by 0 bases, and 4 bases separated the two germline ends.

The table lists this clonotype with a few counts. The chain carries TRBV20-1 and TRBJ2-7; D gene ambiguous. V lost 6 bases to trimming and J lost 4 bases, with 10 bases between them. Germline values: CDR1 DFQATT, CDR2 SNEGSKA (reference sequence). The CDR3 is made up of 11 amino acids. The DNA for the CDR3 is TGCAGTGCCCCGTCGGTATACGAGCAGTACTTC. Translated: CSAPSVYEQYF.

Concerning this clonotype itself: At one end the junction does not follow the germline gene, possibly because of a read error. This rearrangement joins TRBV4-2 to TRBJ2-3; 7 nucleotides agree with TRBD2. This CDR3 is built from 15 residues. Germline V gives CDR1 LGHNA, CDR2 YNFKEQ. CDR3 amino acids: CASSHQRGSTDAQYF. CDR3 nucleotides: TGTGCCAGCAGCCACCAGCGGGGAAGCACAGATGCGCAGTATTTC.

This clonotype appeared many times. The chain joins TRBV11-2 to TRBJ2-7, with 10 bases matching TRBD1. The CDR3 covers 15 residues. The trim removed 4 bases at V and 3 bases at J, leaving 6 bases unmatched. CDR1 is SGHAT and CDR2 is FQNNGV in the germline V gene. The CDR3 nucleotides read TGTGCCAGCAGCTCTGCCGGGACAGGGGTCTACGAGCAGTACTTC. Translating gives CASSSAGTGVYEQYF.

This clonotype is medium-sized by share. J is TRBJ2-1 and V is TRBV5-1, with D hard to call. CDR1 and CDR2 from the germline V gene are SGHRS and YFSETQ. V gave up 2 bases and J gave up 6 bases, with 9 bases separating them. CDR3 size: 13 residues. In DNA, the CDR3 is TGCGCCAGCAGCTTCATGGTCGGCAATGAGCAGTTCTTC. It yields the protein CASSFMVGNEQFF.

The sample holds a few counts of this clonotype. A much larger clone sits a single nucleotide away, making a read error possible. This sequence joins TRBV7-3 and TRBJ2-1, with a possible D match to TRBD1 (5 bases). Germline-derived CDR1 and CDR2 are SGHTA and FQGTGA. CDR3 length equals 15 residues. Trimming cost V 7 bases and J 7 bases, with 20 bases left between them. The CDR3 protein is CASMIGARGQNEQFF. The CDR3 coding sequence is TGTGCCAGCATGATTGGGGCGAGAGGACAAAATGAGCAGTTCTTC.